Detailed here is one T cell receptor beta chain. Its antigen remains unknown. This entry is derived from a study of cytomegalovirus exposure and HLA in healthy donors. About the research overall: Earlier findings included about 120 million unique TCR beta sequences obtained from about 179 million T cells.

Germline CDR1 SGDLS, CDR2 YYNGEE. The CDR3 has 18 amino acids. After removal of 0 bases from V and 3 bases from J, the junction contained 11 bases not matched to a gene. Whole-study results and caveats: Some TCR beta chains (more than 150 of them) were listed as cytomegalovirus-associated. Earlier analysis yielded a pattern in which most TCR beta V segments were productive about 87% or about 30% of the time.

PCR primers comprised 60 Vbeta and 13 Jbeta primers. Here immunoSEQ multiplex PCR was the method, and the copy in TCRdb shows in-frame clones only, minus some. The repertoire holds approximately 210,000 clones, with about 80% as singletons. The rearrangement joins TRBV9 to TRBJ1-1, with 10 positions matching TRBD1. The sequenced sample was PBMCs. The TCR originated in a woman in her forties in good health and CMV-seronegative. This CDR3 reads CASSVALVTGGMDTEAFF. The CDR3 region has the DNA TGTGCCAGCAGCGTAGCCCTGGTGACAGGGGGCATGGACACTGAAGCTTTCTTT.